Below, one T cell receptor beta chain is given with its context. The antigen is undetermined. This sample stems from a study of blood T cells in healthy people across ages. Germline V CDR1 and CDR2: SQVTM, ANQGSEA. Trimming shortened V by 6 bases and J by 7 bases, and 18 bases separated the two germline ends. CDR3 length equals 14 residues. With a J-beta primer mix and a sample-barcoded 5' primer, a second PCR ran roughly 6 to 12 cycles. Sequencing yielded, for each sample, at least 2.5 million paired-end reads carrying CDR3. In TCRdb, the 5' RACE reads were re-called with MiXCR into one record per CDR3 protein. This sample has roughly 1,800,000 distinct CDR3 sequences, with 49% found just once. Whole-study results and caveats: Significant beta diversity loss was already apparent by age roughly 40, declining roughly linearly.

Sequencing was done on a sample of blood. The chain links TRBV29-1 to TRBJ1-4, with a weak D call TRBD1 (5 bases). The origin of this receptor is a woman in her thirties or forties in good health. This chain's CDR3 is CSVTRDRGSEKLFF. The CDR3 coding sequence is TGCAGCGTGACGAGGGATAGGGGTAGTGAAAAACTGTTTTTT.